This TCR beta chain comes out of a study of vaccination effects on CD4 cells after COVID-19 (dated by TCRdb to between 2021 and 2024). About the investigation overall: Participants received two doses of either the BNT162b2 or the mRNA-1273 mRNA SARS-CoV-2 vaccine. Pre-vaccine samples were drawn from two convalescent patients 16 days and one week before the first dose, at 142 and 148 days after COVID-19 diagnosis. In both COVID-19 convalescent patients and infection-naive vaccine recipients, the study compared SARS-CoV-2 spike-specific CD4+ TCR repertoires from before mRNA vaccination with those from after it. Altogether, roughly 10 COVID-19 convalescent patients and a few SARS-CoV-2-naive healthy vaccine recipients made up the full study. The Oncomine TCR Beta short-read assay on an Illumina iSeq 100 was used to sequence cultures from other donors in the study. Results and caveats for the whole study, not just this receptor: In convalescent patients, the post-vaccine spike-reactive repertoire consisted mainly of new vaccine-induced clones, largely distinct from infection-induced clones. The study was limited by a small number of convalescent patients and lacked early post-infection timepoints. Both infection-induced and vaccine-induced clones contracted markedly at late post-vaccination timepoints, which is consistent with waning T cell responses.

Library prep was done by the immunoSEQ multiplex PCR assay. DNA from the CD4+ T cells that had been cultured and isolated underwent TCR beta CDR3 sequencing. From the authors' description of their analysis: Non-productive TCR sequences were removed, reads were trimmed to the CDR3 region, and CDR3s of at least 7 amino acids were retained. The MANAFEST web app was used to identify antigen-specific clonotypes by comparing expansion in peptide wells with expansion in reference cultures. To be called positive, a clone needed expansion at FDR<0.05 compared with the reference and with all other wells, an odds ratio greater than 5, and a frequency greater than 0.1% in two replicate wells. A clonotype was called cross-reactive if it was significantly expanded both in SARS-CoV-2 spike wells and in at least one common cold coronavirus spike condition. CDR3 similarity was assessed by Levenshtein distance with the stringdist R package, and unrooted trees were built with ape in R 3.6.1. Here the immuneACCESS table is served through TCRdb, limited to in-frame sequences with V and J called. Missing clones are a known gap in these copies; in checked studies unresolved V genes cover under half, and the rest lacks a known reason. That table supplies the V and J calls and clone size; D and trimming were determined from the DNA. The sample table contains under 80,000 clones; only one count was recorded for under 85% of them. The top ten clonotypes cover over 4.5% of the sample.

This clone has more than one count but fewer than ten. Its cognate antigen has yet to be identified. No much larger clonotype is one base removed from it; base qualities were not supplied. The ViraFEST assay stimulated PBMC with viral peptide pools and then used TCR sequencing to identify antigen-specific CD4+ T cell clonotypes by expansion. After around 11 days of culture, CD4+ T cells were isolated with the EasySep CD4+ T cell isolation kit. Convalescent patients had PCR-confirmed SARS-CoV-2 infection between March and December 2020, before Alpha, Beta and Delta variants emerged in the United States. Each well held two million PBMC cultured in IMDM containing roughly 5% human AB serum, about 10 IU/ml IL-2 and gentamicin, along with roughly 10 ug/ml peptides. An HIV-1 Nef peptide pool served as the negative control culture condition. On days 3 and 7, half of the culture medium was replaced with fresh IL-2-containing medium. Unless otherwise noted, each peptide stimulation condition was cultured in triplicate wells. Using Ficoll-Paque Plus gradient centrifugation, PBMC were separated from whole blood and then either used fresh or cryopreserved at -140C. The QIAamp micro DNA kit was used to extract genomic DNA from the cultured CD4+ T cells.

The sample here was CD4+ T cells from PBMCs cultured with HIV peptides, taken before COVID-19 vaccination. Sample cell subset or site, as interpreted from the label and publication: HIV-1 Nef peptide pool negative control/reference culture. This TCR came from a human donor who had a prior SARS-CoV-2 infection.

For the CDR3, the sequence is CASSPRKTANTEAFF. The DNA sequence reads TGTGCCAGCAGTCCAAGAAAGACAGCAAACACTGAAGCTTTCTTT. The V and J segments used are TRBV28 and TRBJ1-1; the D segment could be TRBD1, given 5 matching bases. The germline V gene provides CDR1 MDHEN and CDR2 SYDVKM. The junction carries 15 bases between V and J, which are trimmed by 5 bases and 2 bases respectively. Including cysteine and phenylalanine, the CDR3 has 15 amino acids. Just the 45-base CDR3 DNA is kept, in frame starting at base 1. With the portions outside the CDR3 filled from the reference TRBV28 and TRBJ1-1 genes, the complete variable region becomes DVKVTQSSRYLVKRTGEKVFLECVQDMDHENMFWYRQDPGLGLRLIYFSYDVKMKEKGDIPEGYSVSREKKERFSLILESASTNQTSMYLCASSPRKTANTEAFFGQGTRLTVV.